The 12 T cell receptor beta chains given below trace back to one sample, sequenced in a study of chemoradiotherapy in HPV16-positive cancers. Assay: immunoSEQ multiplex PCR; the TCRdb copy retains only in-frame clones and omits some. This table holds about 7,500 clones, roughly nine tenths found once. This material was acquired from a patient who underwent chemoradiotherapy. Every receptor here comes from a human donor with HPV-associated anogenital cancer.

J is TRBJ2-5 and V is TRBV30; 10 nucleotides match TRBD2. Trimming at V came to 1 base and at J to 7 bases, leaving 21 bases not matched to a gene. CDR3 length: 19 residues. Looked up from germline, CDR1 is GTSNPN and CDR2 is SVGIG (reference sequence). CDR3 in amino acids: CAWSEFSGGARPRRATQYF. CDR3 coding DNA: TGTGCCTGGAGTGAGTTCAGCGGGGGGGCGCGGCCACGTCGCGCGACCCAGTACTTC. Based on the CDR3 plus reference TRBV30 and TRBJ2-5, the full variable domain is SQTIHQWPATLVQPVGSPLSLECTVEGTSNPNLYWYRQAAGRGLQLLFYSVGIGQISSEVPQNLSASRPQDRQFILSSKKLLLSDSGFYLCAWSEFSGGARPRRATQYFGPGTRLLVL.

The gene calls are TRBV11-2 and TRBJ1-4; D perhaps matches TRBD1 (6 bases). The CDR3 loop spans 14 amino acids. The germline V and J ends were trimmed by 3 bases and 4 bases, with 9 bases remaining between them. The V gene's germline CDR1 is SGHAT and CDR2 FQNNGV. The CDR3 DNA follows: TGTGCCAGCAGCTTCCAGGGGAATAATGAAAAACTGTTTTTT. Protein sequence: CASSFQGNNEKLFF.

CDR3: CASSLEGLGAQEQYF. The DNA for the CDR3 is TGCGCCAGCAGCTTGGAAGGTTTGGGGGCGCAAGAGCAGTACTTC. This chain uses TRBV5-1 with TRBJ2-5, with D possibly matching TRBD1 (6 bases). With 0 bases removed from V and 11 bases from J, the gap between germline ends came to 20 bases. The CDR3 totals 15 residues. Looked up from germline, CDR1 is SGHRS and CDR2 is YFSETQ. Together with reference TRBV5-1 and TRBJ2-5, the CDR3 gives the full variable domain: KAGVTQTPRYLIKTRGQQVTLSCSPISGHRSVSWYQQTPGQGLQFLFEYFSETQRNKGNFPGRFSGRQFSNSRSEMNVSTLELGDSALYLCASSLEGLGAQEQYFGPGTRLLVL.

V is TRBV5-6 and J is TRBJ1-2; D perhaps matches TRBD1 (5 bases). The CDR3 extends over 13 amino acids. Trimming cost V 6 bases and J 5 bases, with 14 bases left between them. CDR1 and CDR2 from the germline V gene are SGHDT and YYEEEE. This CDR3 is CASTSPGGYGYTF. CDR3 coding DNA: TGTGCCAGCACCTCTCCCGGGGGGTATGGCTACACCTTC.

The chain links TRBV11-3 to TRBJ2-7; TRBD2 matches 7 bases. The junction had 6 bases not matched to a gene; V was cut back by 1 base and J by 6 bases. The germline CDR1 and CDR2 sequences are SGHNT and YENEEA. This CDR3 region has 14 residues. Here the CDR3 reads CASSLVSGLIEQYF. In DNA form, the CDR3 reads TGTGCCAGCAGCTTAGTTAGCGGGTTAATCGAGCAGTACTTC. Using reference TRBV11-3 and TRBJ2-7 for the parts outside the CDR3, the full variable domain is EAGVVQSPRYKIIEKKQPVAFWCNPISGHNTLYWYLQNLGQGPELLIRYENEEAVDDSQLPKDRFSAERLKGVDSTLKIQPAELGDSAVYLCASSLVSGLIEQYFGPGTRLTVT.

There are a few counts of this clone. The chain uses TRBV6-5 and TRBJ1-4, with a possible D match to TRBD1 (5 bases). V was cut by 8 bases and J by 4 bases, with 14 bases left in between. This CDR3 is built from 14 residues. Germline V gives CDR1 MNHEY, CDR2 SVGAGI. The CDR3: CASRRVGLNEKLFF. The CDR3 DNA sequence: TGTGCCAGCCGCCGTGTGGGACTTAATGAAAAACTGTTTTTT.

This rearrangement joins TRBV7-2 to TRBJ1-1; 8 bases agree with TRBD1. Germline loops: CDR1 SGHTA, CDR2 FQGNSA. The V gene end was trimmed by 4 bases and the J gene end by 11 bases; junction bases not matched to a gene: 9. This CDR3 has 13 amino acids. The CDR3: CASSSQTGVAAFF. CDR3 DNA: TGTGCCAGCAGCTCGCAGACAGGGGTTGCGGCTTTCTTT.

This clone was counted a few times. This rearrangement joins TRBV19 to TRBJ1-1; 7 bases align to TRBD1. Germline trimming cut 5 bases from V and 4 bases from J; bases unmatched to any gene: 10. CDR1 is LNHDA and CDR2 is SQIVND in the germline V gene (reference sequence). This CDR3 contains 15 residues. The DNA of the CDR3 is TGTGCCAGTAGTCCGACACAAGGGGGCTTCACTGAAGCTTTCTTT. It translates to CASSPTQGGFTEAFF.

This sequence joins TRBV6-5 and TRBJ2-5; 8 bases agree with TRBD1. The CDR3 length is 14 residues. V was pared by 5 bases and J by 4 bases, with 6 bases of the junction left unmatched. Germline CDR1 is MNHEY and CDR2 is SVGAGI. CDR3: CASSATQGGETQYF. The CDR3 bases are TGTGCCAGCAGTGCGACACAGGGGGGAGAGACCCAGTACTTC.

The chain carries TRBV7-8 and TRBJ1-2; 9 bases are shared with TRBD1. This CDR3 region has 15 residues. Germline-derived CDR1 and CDR2 are SGHVS and FQNEAQ. J was trimmed by 5 bases and V by 2 bases; bases with no gene match: 6. For the CDR3, the DNA is TGTGCCAGCAGCTTAAACCTGGGACAGGGTTATGGCTACACCTTC. This gives the protein CASSLNLGQGYGYTF.

The chain recombines TRBV13 with TRBJ1-2, with 10 positions matching TRBD1. Germline CDR1 is PRHDT and CDR2 is FYEKMQ (reference sequence). V lost 0 bases to trimming and J lost 6 bases; unmatched junction nucleotides: 22. There are 21 residues in the CDR3. The DNA of the CDR3 is TGTGCCAGCAGCTTAGGCCACTATCGCCCCCGGGACAGGGGTTTTTCGGATGGCTACACCTTC. Translation: CASSLGHYRPRDRGFSDGYTF.

The chain recombines TRBV10-1 with TRBJ1-1; 7 nucleotides match TRBD1. V gave up 2 bases and J gave up 5 bases; unmatched junction bases: 2. The CDR3 extends over 13 amino acids. The germline CDR1 and CDR2 sequences are WNHNN and SYGVQD (reference sequence). The CDR3 spells CASSETGATEAFF. The CDR3 DNA reads as TGCGCCAGCAGTGAGACAGGGGCGACTGAAGCTTTCTTT.